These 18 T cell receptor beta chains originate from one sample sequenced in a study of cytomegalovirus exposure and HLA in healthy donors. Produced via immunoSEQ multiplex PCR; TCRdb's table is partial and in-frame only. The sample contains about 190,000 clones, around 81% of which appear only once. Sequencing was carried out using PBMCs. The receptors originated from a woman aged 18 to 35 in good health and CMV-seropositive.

The CDR3 loop reads CASSLGTGGPSETQYF. DNA of the CDR3: TGTGCCAGCAGCTTAGGGACGGGGGGGCCGTCAGAGACCCAGTACTTC. The chain joins TRBV7-2 to TRBJ2-5, with 8 bases lining up with TRBD2. This CDR3 comprises 16 residues. From germline, CDR1 is SGHTA and CDR2 FQGNSA. After removal of 1 base from V and 4 bases from J, the junction contained 8 bases not matched to a gene. Variable domain in full (rest from reference TRBV7-2 and TRBJ2-5): GAGVSQSPSNKVTEKGKDVELRCDPISGHTALYWYRQSLGQGLEFLIYFQGNSAPDKSGLPSDRFSAERTGGSVSTLTIQRTQQEDSAVYLCASSLGTGGPSETQYFGPGTRLLVL.

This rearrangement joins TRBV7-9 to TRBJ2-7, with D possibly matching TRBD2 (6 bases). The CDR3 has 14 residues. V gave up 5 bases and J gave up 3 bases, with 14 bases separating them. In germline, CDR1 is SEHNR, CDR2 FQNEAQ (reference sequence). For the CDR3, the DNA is TGTGCCAGCAGCCCGTCCCGGAGGGACTACGAGCAGTACTTC. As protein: CASSPSRRDYEQYF. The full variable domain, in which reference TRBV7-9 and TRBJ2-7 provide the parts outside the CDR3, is DTGVSQNPRHKITKRGQNVTFRCDPISEHNRLYWYRQTLGQGPEFLTYFQNEAQLEKSRLLSDRFSAERPKGSFSTLEIQRTEQGDSAMYLCASSPSRRDYEQYFGPGTRLTVT.

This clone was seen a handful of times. The CDR3 DNA follows: TGTGCCAGCAGTCATCGGGATTCACCCCTCCACTTT. This sequence encodes CASSHRDSPLHF. V usage is TRBV25-1 and J usage is TRBJ1-6; D unclear. Between the trimmed V and J ends, which lost 5 bases and 8 bases, there was a span of 7 bases. Germline V CDR1 and CDR2: MGHDK, SYGVNS. The CDR3 is 12 amino acids.

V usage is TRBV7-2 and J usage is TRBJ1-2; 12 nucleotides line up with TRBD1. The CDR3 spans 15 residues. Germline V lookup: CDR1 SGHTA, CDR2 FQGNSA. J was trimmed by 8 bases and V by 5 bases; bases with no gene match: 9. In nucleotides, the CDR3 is TGTGCCAGCAGCCCACAAGGGACAGGGGGCCGAGGCTACACCTTC. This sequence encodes CASSPQGTGGRGYTF.

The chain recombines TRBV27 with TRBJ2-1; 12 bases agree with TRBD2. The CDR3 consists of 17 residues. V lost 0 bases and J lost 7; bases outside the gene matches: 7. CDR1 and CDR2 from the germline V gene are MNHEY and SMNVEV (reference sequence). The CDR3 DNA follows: TGTGCCAGCAGTTTATCGATTCTAGCGGGGGGGTGGAATGAGCAGTTCTTC. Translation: CASSLSILAGGWNEQFF.

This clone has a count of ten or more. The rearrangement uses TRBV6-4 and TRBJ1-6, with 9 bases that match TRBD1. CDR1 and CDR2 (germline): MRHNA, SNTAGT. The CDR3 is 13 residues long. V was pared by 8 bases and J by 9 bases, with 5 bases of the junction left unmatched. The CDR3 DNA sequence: TGTGCCAGCCGGGACAGGGAAAGTTCACCCCTCCACTTT. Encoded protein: CASRDRESSPLHF.

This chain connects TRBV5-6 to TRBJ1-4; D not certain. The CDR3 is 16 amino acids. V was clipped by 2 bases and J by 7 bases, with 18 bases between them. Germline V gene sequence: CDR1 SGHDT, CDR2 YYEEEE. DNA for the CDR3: TGTGCCAGCAGCTTATTTTCGGGCCCGGGAGGTGAAAAACTGTTTTTT. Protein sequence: CASSLFSGPGGEKLFF. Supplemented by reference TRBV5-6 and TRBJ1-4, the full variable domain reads DAGVTQSPTHLIKTRGQQVTLRCSPKSGHDTVSWYQQALGQGPQFIFQYYEEEERQRGNFPDRFSGHQFPNYSSELNVNALLLGDSALYLCASSLFSGPGGEKLFFGSGTQLSVL.

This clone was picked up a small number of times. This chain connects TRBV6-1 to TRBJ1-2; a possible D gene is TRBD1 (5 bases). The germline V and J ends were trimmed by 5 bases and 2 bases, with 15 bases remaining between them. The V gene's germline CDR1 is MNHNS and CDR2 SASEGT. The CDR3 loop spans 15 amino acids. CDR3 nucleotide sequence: TGTGCCAGCAGTACTCTGAGACAGCGAAACTATGGCTACACCTTC. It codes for CASSTLRQRNYGYTF.

Here the CDR3 DNA reads TGTGCCGCAAGGATTGACAGGGACTATGGCTACACCTTC. Protein product: CAARIDRDYGYTF. The V gene is TRBV2, the J gene TRBJ1-2, with 7 bases that match TRBD1. The trim removed 11 bases at V and 3 bases at J, leaving 9 bases unmatched. This CDR3 has 13 amino acids. Germline loops: CDR1 SNHLY, CDR2 FYNNEI.

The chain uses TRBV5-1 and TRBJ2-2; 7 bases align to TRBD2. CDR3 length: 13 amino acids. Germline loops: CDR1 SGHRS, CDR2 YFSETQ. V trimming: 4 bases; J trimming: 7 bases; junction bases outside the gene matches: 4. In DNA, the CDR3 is TGCGCCAGCAGCCTTGGACTAGGCGGGGAGCTGTTTTTT. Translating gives CASSLGLGGELFF.

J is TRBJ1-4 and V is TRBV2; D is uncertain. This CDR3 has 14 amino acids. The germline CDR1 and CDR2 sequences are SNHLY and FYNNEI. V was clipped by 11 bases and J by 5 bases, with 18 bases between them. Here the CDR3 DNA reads TGTGCCGCCAAGAAAGACAATCTAAATGAAAAACTGTTTTTT. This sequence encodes CAAKKDNLNEKLFF.

CDR3: CASSLVQAVNSPLHF. In DNA, the CDR3 is TGTGCCAGCAGCTTAGTCCAGGCTGTTAATTCACCCCTCCACTTT. The V gene is TRBV7-9, the J gene TRBJ1-6; no reliable D call. V was clipped by 1 base and J by 6 bases, with 10 bases between them. Looked up from germline, CDR1 is SEHNR and CDR2 is FQNEAQ (reference sequence). This CDR3 comprises 15 residues.

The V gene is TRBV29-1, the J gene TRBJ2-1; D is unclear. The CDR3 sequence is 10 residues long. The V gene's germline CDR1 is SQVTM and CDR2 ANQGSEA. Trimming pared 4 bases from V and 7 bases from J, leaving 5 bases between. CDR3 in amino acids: CSVAPNEQFF. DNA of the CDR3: TGCAGCGTTGCTCCTAATGAGCAGTTCTTC.

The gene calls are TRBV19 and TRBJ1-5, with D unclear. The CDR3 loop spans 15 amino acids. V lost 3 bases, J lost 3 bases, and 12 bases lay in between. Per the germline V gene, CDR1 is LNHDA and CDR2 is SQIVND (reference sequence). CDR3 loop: CASSIGLRNNQPQHF. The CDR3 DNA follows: TGTGCCAGTAGTATTGGGCTGCGAAACAATCAGCCCCAGCATTTT. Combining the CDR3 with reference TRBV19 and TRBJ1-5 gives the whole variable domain DGGITQSPKYLFRKEGQNVTLSCEQNLNHDAMYWYRQDPGQGLRLIYYSQIVNDFQKGDIAEGYSVSREKKESFPLTVTSAQKNPTAFYLCASSIGLRNNQPQHFGDGTRLSIL.

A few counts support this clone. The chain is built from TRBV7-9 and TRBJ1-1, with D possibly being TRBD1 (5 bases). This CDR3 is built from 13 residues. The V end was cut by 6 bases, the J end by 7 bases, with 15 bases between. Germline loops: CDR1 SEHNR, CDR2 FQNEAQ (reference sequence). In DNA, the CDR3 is TGTGCCAGCAGGGGCGAAGGGGTAGGTGAAGCTTTCTTT. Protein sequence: CASRGEGVGEAFF.

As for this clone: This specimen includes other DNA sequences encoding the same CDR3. The CDR3 protein is CASSVGQGASYEQYF. DNA of the CDR3: TGTGCCAGCAGCGTAGGACAGGGAGCCTCCTACGAGCAGTACTTC. The chain carries TRBV9 and TRBJ2-7, with 7 bases aligning to TRBD1. This CDR3 has 15 amino acids. V trimming: 0 bases; J trimming: 0 bases; junction bases outside the gene matches: 3. Germline V gives CDR1 SGDLS, CDR2 YYNGEE. Full variable domain (rest looked up from reference TRBV9 and TRBJ2-7): DSGVTQTPKHLITATGQRVTLRCSPRSGDLSVYWYQQSLDQGLQFLIQYYNGEERAKGNILERFSAQQFPDLHSELNLSSLELGDSALYFCASSVGQGASYEQYFGPGTRLTVT.

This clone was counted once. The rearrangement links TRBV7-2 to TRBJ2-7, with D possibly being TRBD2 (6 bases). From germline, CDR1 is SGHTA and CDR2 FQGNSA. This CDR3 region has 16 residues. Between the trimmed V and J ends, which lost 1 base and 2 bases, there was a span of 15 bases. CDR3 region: CASSLVGGTDAYEQYF. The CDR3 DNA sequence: TGTGCCAGCAGCTTAGTGGGCGGGACCGACGCCTACGAGCAGTACTTC.

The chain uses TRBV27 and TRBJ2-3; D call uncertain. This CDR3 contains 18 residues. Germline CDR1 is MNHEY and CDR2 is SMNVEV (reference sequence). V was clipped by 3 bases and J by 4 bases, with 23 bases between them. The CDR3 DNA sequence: TGTGCCAGCAGTTTTAAAGGCCCTGTGTGGTTGGAGTCAGATACGCAGTATTTT. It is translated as CASSFKGPVWLESDTQYF.